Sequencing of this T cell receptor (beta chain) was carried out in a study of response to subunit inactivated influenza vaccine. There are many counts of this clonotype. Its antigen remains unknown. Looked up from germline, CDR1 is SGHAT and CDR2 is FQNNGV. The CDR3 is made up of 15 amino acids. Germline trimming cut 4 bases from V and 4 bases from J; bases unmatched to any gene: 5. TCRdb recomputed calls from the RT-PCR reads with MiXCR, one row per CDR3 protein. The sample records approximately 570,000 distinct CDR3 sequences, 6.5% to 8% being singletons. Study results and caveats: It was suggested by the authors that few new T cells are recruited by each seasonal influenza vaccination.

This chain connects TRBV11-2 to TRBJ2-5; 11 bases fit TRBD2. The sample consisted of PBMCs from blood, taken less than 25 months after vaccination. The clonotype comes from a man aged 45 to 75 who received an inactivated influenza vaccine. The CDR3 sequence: CASSYTSGSRETQYF. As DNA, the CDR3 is TGTGCCAGCAGCTATACTAGCGGGAGTCGAGAGACCCAGTACTTC.